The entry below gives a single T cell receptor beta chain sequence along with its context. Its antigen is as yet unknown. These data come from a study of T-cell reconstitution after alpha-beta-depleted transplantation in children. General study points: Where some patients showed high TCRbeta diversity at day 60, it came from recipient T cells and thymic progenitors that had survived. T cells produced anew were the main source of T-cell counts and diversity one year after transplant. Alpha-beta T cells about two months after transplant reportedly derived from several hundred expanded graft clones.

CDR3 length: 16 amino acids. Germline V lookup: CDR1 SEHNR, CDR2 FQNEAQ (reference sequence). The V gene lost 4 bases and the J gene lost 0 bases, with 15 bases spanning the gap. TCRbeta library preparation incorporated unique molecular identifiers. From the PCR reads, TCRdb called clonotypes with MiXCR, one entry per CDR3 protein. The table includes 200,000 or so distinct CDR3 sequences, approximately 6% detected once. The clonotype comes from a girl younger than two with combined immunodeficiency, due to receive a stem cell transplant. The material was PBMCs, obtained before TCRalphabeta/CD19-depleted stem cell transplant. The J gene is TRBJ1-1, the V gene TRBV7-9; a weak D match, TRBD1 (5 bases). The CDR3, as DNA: TGTGCCAGCAGCTCTCCGGGACCGAGCATGAACACTGAAGCTTTCTTT. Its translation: CASSSPGPSMNTEAFF. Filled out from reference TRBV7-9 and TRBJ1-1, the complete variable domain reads DTGVSQNPRHKITKRGQNVTFRCDPISEHNRLYWYRQTLGQGPEFLTYFQNEAQLEKSRLLSDRFSAERPKGSFSTLEIQRTEQGDSAMYLCASSSPGPSMNTEAFFGQGTRLTVV.